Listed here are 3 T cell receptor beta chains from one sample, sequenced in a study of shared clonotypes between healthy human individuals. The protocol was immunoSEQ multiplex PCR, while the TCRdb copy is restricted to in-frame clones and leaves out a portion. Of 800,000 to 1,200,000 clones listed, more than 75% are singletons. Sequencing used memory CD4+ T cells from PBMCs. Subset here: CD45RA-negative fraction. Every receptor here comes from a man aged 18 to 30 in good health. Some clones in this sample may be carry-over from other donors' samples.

The CDR3 DNA reads TGTGCCAGCAGCTTTGGGACAGGAGGTGGCTACACCTTC. Translated, it gives CASSFGTGGGYTF. This chain joins TRBV5-6 and TRBJ1-2; 8 nucleotides align to TRBD1. V gave up 2 bases and J gave up 7 bases; unmatched junction bases: 4. The germline V gene encodes CDR1 SGHDT and CDR2 YYEEEE. This CDR3 has 13 amino acids.

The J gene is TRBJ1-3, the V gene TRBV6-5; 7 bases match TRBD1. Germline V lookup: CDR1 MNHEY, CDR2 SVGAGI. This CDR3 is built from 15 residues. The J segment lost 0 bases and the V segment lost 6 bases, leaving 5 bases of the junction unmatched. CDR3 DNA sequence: TGTGCCAGCAGCCGCAGGGGGAACTCTGGAAACACCATATATTTT. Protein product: CASSRRGNSGNTIYF.

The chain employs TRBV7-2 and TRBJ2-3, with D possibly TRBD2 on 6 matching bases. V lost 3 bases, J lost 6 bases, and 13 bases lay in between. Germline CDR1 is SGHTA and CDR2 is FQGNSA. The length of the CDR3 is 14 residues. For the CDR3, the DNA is TGTGCCAGCAGCTTTCTTAGCGGTCGGGATACGCAGTATTTT. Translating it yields CASSFLSGRDTQYF. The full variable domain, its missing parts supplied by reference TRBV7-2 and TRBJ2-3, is GAGVSQSPSNKVTEKGKDVELRCDPISGHTALYWYRQSLGQGLEFLIYFQGNSAPDKSGLPSDRFSAERTGGSVSTLTIQRTQQEDSAVYLCASSFLSGRDTQYFGPGTRLTVL.